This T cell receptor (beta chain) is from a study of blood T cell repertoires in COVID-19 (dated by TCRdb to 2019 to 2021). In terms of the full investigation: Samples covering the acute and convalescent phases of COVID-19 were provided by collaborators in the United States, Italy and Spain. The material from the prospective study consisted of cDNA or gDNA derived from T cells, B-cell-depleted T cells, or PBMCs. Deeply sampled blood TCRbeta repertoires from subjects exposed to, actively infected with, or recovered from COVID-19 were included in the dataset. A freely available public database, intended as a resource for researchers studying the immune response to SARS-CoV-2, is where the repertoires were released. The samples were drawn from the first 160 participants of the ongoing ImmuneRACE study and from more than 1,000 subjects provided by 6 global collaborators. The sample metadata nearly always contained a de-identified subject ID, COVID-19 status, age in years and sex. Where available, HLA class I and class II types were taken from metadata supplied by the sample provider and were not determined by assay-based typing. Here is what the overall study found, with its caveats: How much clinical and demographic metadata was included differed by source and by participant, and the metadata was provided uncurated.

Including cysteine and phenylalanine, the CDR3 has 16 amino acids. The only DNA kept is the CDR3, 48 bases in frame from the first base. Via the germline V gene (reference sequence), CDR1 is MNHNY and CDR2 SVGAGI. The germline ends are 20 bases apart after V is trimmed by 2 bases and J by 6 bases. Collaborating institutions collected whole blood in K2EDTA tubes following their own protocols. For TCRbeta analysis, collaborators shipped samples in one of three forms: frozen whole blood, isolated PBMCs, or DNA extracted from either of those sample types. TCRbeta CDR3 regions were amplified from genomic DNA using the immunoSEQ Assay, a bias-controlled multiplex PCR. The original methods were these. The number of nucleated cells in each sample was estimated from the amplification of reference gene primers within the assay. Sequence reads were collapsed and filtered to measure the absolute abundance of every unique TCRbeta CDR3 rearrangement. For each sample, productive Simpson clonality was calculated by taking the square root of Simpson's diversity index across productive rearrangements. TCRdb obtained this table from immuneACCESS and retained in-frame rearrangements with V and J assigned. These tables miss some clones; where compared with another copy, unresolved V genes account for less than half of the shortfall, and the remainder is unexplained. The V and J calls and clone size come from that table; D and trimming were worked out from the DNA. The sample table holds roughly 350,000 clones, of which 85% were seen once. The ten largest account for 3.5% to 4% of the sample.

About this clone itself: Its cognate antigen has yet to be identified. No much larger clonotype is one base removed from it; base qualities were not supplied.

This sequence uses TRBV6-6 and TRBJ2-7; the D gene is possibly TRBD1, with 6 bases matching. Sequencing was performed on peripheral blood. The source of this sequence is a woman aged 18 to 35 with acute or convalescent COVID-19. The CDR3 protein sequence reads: CASSYLGQPITIEQYF. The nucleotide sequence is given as TGTGCCAGCAGTTACCTGGGACAACCCATTACGATCGAGCAGTACTTC.